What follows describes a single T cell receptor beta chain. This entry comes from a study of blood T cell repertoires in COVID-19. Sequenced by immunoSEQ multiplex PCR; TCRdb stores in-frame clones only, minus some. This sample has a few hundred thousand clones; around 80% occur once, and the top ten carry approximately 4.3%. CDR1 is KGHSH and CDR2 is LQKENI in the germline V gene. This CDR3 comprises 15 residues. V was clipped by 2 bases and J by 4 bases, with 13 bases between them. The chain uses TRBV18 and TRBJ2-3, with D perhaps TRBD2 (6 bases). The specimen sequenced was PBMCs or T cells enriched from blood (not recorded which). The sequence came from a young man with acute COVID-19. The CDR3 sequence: CASSPVRSGADTQYF. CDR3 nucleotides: TGTGCCAGCTCACCAGTTAGATCGGGAGCAGATACGCAGTATTTT.